This T cell receptor (beta chain) derives from a study of T cells in Graves' hyperthyroidism and ophthalmopathy. The germline CDR1 and CDR2 sequences are SGHTA and FQGTGA. V lost 5 bases, J lost 5 bases, and 17 bases stayed unmatched. CDR3 length: 18 amino acids. Among ophthalmopathy patients, the Clinical Activity Score reached at least 3, the NOSPECS grade reached at least 4, and duration remained under 3 months. Uncontrolled infection, other autoimmune disease, pregnancy or lactation led to exclusion. Fresh peripheral blood, approximately 9.1 ml, was the source of the PBMCs. The investigators amplified TCR beta CDR3 regions from RNA transcripts. First-round RT-PCR targeting the TCR CDR3 was performed with the HTBI primer set. A single record per CDR3 protein comes from TCRdb applying MiXCR to the multiplex PCR reads. The table shows more than 350,000 distinct CDR3 sequences, with around 15% occurring only once.

This rearrangement joins TRBV7-3 to TRBJ2-3, with 9 bases matching TRBD2. What was sequenced was blood. This clonotype was obtained from a woman aged 55-75 years with Graves' ophthalmopathy. In DNA form, the CDR3 reads TGTGCCAGCAGCCTGGCGGGTGGCGGGAGGGCCGGGGGAGATACGCAGTATTTT. Translation gives CASSLAGGGRAGGDTQYF. Drawing the rest from reference TRBV7-3 and TRBJ2-3, the complete variable domain is GAGVSQTPSNKVTEKGKYVELRCDPISGHTALYWYRQSLGQGPEFLIYFQGTGAADDSGLPNDRFFAVRPEGSVSTLKIQRTERGDSAVYLCASSLAGGGRAGGDTQYFGPGTRLTVL.